This T cell receptor (beta chain) was retrieved from a study of molecular identifiers for immune sequencing clone quantification. Study-wide results and caveats: About a million naive cells reportedly did not prevent detection of spiked Jurkat TCR RNA from one cell.

A few counts support this clonotype. The antigen remains undetermined. The germline V gene has CDR1 SGDLS and CDR2 YYNGEE. The CDR3 covers 11 residues. V gave up 2 bases and J gave up 8 bases, with 5 bases separating them. Previously described methods and listed TCR primers were used for bulk TCR libraries. TCRdb reanalysed the PCR reads using MiXCR and keeps one entry per CDR3 protein. The sample records approximately 670,000 distinct CDR3 sequences, about 20% being singletons. The naive CD8 libraries originated from between 20,000 and 1,000,000 sorted cells and drew on 10%, 30% or 50% RNA. CD8+CD4-CCR7+CD45RA+ sorting gave the naive CD8 T cells.

This TCR was recovered from a human donor in good health. Some libraries in this study had Jurkat cell RNA spiked in. The chain joins TRBV9 to TRBJ2-1; D is unclear. The sample taken for sequencing was naive CD8+ T cells from blood, with Jurkat cell RNA spiked in. Indicated subset: FACS-sorted CD8+CD4-CCR7+CD45RA+ naive T cells. The CDR3 protein is CASSVQDEQFF. The CDR3 DNA follows: TGTGCCAGCAGCGTCCAGGATGAGCAGTTCTTC. Complete variable domain (other parts from reference TRBV9 and TRBJ2-1): DSGVTQTPKHLITATGQRVTLRCSPRSGDLSVYWYQQSLDQGLQFLIQYYNGEERAKGNILERFSAQQFPDLHSELNLSSLELGDSALYFCASSVQDEQFFGPGTRLTVL.